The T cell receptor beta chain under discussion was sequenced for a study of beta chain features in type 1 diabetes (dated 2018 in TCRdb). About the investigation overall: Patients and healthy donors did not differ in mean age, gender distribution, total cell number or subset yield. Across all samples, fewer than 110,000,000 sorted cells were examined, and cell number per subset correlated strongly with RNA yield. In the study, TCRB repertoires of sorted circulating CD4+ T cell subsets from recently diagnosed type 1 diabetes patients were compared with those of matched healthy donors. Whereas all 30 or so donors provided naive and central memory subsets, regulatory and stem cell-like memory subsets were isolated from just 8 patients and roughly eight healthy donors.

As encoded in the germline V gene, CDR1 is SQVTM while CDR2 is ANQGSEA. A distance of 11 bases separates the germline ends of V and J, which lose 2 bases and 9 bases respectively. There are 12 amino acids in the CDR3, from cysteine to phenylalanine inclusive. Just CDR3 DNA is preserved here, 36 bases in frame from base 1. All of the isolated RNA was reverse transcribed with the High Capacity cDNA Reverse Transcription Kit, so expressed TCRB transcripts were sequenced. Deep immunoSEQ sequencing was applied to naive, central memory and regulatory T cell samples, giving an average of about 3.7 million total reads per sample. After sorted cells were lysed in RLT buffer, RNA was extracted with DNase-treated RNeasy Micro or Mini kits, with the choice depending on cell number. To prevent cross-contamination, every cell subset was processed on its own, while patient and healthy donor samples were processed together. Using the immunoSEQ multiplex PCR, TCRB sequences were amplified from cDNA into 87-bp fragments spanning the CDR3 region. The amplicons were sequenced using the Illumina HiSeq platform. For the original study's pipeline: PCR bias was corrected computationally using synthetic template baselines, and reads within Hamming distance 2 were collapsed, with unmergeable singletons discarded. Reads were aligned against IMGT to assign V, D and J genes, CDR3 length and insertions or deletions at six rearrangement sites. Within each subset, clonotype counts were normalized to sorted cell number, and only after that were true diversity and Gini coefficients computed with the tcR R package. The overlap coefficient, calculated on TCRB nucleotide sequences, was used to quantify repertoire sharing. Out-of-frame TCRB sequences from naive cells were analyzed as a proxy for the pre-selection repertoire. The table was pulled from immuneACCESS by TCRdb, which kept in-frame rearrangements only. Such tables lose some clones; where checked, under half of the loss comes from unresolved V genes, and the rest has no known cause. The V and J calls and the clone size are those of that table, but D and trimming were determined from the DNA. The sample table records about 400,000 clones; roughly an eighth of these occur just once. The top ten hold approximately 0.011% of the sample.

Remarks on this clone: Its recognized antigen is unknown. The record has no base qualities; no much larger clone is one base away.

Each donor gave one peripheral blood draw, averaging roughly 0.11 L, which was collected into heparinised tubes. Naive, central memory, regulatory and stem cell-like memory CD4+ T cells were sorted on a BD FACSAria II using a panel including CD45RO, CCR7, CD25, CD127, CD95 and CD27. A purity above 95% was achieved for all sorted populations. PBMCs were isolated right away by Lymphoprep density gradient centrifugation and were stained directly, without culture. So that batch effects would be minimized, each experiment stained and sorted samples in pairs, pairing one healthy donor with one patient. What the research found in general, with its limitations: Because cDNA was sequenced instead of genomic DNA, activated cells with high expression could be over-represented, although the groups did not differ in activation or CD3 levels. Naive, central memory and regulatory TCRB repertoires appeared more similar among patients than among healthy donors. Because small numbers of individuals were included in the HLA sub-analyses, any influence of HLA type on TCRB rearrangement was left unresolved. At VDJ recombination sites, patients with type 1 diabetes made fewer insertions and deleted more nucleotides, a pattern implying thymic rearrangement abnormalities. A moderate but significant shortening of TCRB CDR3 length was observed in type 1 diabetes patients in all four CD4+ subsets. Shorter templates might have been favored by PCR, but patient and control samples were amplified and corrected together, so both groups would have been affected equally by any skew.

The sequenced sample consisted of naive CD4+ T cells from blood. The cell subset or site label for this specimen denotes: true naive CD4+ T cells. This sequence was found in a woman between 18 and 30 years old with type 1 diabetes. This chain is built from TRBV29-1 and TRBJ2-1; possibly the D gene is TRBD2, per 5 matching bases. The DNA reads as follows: TGCAGCGTTGAAAGATACAGCGGTGAGCAGTTCTTC. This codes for CSVERYSGEQFF.